This TCR beta chain was identified in a study of tumor-infiltrating lymphocytes in primary liver carcinoma. Looking at the study overall: Aged between 30 and 69 years, the patients were men and women.

Production of TCR beta cDNA used around 500 ng total RNA together with a constant-region primer. Construction of TCR beta libraries relied on three successive nested multiplex PCR rounds employing slightly modified ARM-PCR. TRBV1-TRBV30 forward primers and a C-beta reverse primer were used in the first two PCR rounds, which each ran for about 10 cycles. MiXCR, applied by TCRdb to the multiplex PCR reads, yields one record per CDR3 protein. The sample records under 90,000 distinct CDR3 sequences, about three quarters being singletons. Germline V CDR1 and CDR2: SGHVS, FQNEAQ. Trimming stripped 10 bases from V and 9 bases from J, with 28 bases between. This CDR3 is 16 amino acids long. RNA and DNA were co-extracted from about 19-30 mg of unsorted bulk tissue. Every tumor sample had over 85% viable tumor cells.

V gene TRBV7-8 combines with J gene TRBJ2-1; D uncertain. The source is a man aged 40-49 years with primary liver carcinoma and hepatitis B virus infection. Sequenced: liver tumor tissue from sampling region 1. Subset here: tumor region T1, superior pole. The CDR3: CATRRTPSSSYIEQFF. As DNA, the CDR3 is TGTGCCACACGGCGAACCCCGTCCTCTTCCTATATTGAGCAGTTCTTC.